This TCR beta chain was sequenced during a study of T cell repertoires in cytomegalovirus infection. Findings and caveats of the study: The study found HLA-C-restricted CMV-specific TCR beta clonotypes dominating the ex vivo response.

Points on this clonotype: The target antigen is unknown.

TCRdb ran MiXCR on the reads and lists one entry per CDR3 protein. The profile shows approximately 990,000 distinct CDR3 sequences, approximately 31% of them singletons. The CDR3 totals 14 residues. CDR1 and CDR2 (germline): LNHDA, SQIVND (reference sequence). V lost 1 base, J lost 1 base, and 7 bases lay in between. The rearrangement links TRBV19 to TRBJ1-1; no clear D gene. This specimen consisted of cultured CD8+ T cells from PBMCs, obtained from culture after CMV antigen stimulation. This clonotype was obtained from a human donor in good health (CMV status not recorded). Some clones in this sample may be carry-over from other donors' samples. This chain's CDR3 is CASSIGKGNTEAFF. The CDR3 DNA reads as TGTGCCAGTAGTATAGGAAAGGGGAACACTGAAGCTTTCTTT.